The entry below describes one T cell receptor beta chain. Its target is unknown. The PCR employed 60 Vbeta primers together with 13 Jbeta primers. Generated by immunoSEQ multiplex PCR, the TCRdb table keeps only in-frame clones and is missing some. This sample has around 110,000 clones, with roughly 68% found just once. J lost 5 bases, V lost 3 bases, and 12 bases had no gene match. Germline V CDR1 and CDR2: SQVTM, ANQGSEA. CDR3 length: 15 amino acids. The sample belongs to a study of cytomegalovirus exposure and HLA in healthy donors. Notes on the study in general: According to the study, around 180 TCR beta chains were cytomegalovirus-associated. Reported findings show TCR beta sequences accurately forecast HLA-A and HLA-B alleles in most subjects. In a later analysis, HLA-associated beta chains showed higher expansion and lower generation probabilities than comparable chains. Presence/absence results assume similar sequencing depth per donor, which may not hold.

This sequence originates from a woman in her 30s in good health and CMV-seronegative. The V gene is TRBV29-1, the J gene TRBJ2-7, with 8 positions matching TRBD2. The specimen sequenced was PBMCs. The CDR3 loop is CSVEKGAGVVHEQYF. For the CDR3, the DNA is TGCAGCGTTGAGAAAGGAGCGGGAGTAGTCCACGAGCAGTACTTC.